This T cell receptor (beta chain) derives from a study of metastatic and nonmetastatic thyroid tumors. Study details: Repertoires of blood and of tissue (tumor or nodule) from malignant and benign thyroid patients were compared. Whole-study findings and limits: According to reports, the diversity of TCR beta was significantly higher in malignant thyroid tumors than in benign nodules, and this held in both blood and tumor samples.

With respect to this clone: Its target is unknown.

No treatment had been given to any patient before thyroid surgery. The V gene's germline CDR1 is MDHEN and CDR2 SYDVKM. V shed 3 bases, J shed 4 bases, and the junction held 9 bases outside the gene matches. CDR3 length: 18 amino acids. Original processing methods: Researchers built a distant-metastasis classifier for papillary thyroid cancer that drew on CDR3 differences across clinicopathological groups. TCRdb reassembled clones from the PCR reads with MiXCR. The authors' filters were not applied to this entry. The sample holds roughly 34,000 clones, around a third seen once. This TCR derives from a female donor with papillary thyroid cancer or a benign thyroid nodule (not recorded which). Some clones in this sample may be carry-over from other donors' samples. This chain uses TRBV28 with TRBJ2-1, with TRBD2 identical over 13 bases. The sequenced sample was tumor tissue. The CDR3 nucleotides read TGTGCCAGCAGTTTGCCCGGACTAGCGGGAGATCAGTACAATGAGCAGTTCTTC. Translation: CASSLPGLAGDQYNEQFF.